These 21 T cell receptor beta chains came from one sample sequenced in a study of T cell changes during pregnancy in multiple sclerosis. Profiled with immunoSEQ multiplex PCR; TCRdb holds only in-frame clones, not every one. This table holds fewer than 130,000 clones, 80% to 95% found once. Sequenced here: peripheral blood, sampled after pregnancy. All receptors come from a female donor with multiple sclerosis, enrolled in a pregnancy study.

The rearrangement uses TRBV7-6 and TRBJ2-1; 14 nucleotides align to TRBD2. V trimming: 5 bases; J trimming: 6 bases; junction bases outside the gene matches: 9. There are 17 residues in the CDR3. Germline assignment: CDR1 SGHVS and CDR2 FNYEAQ. The DNA for the CDR3 is TGTGCCAGCAGCAAAACCTCGACTAGCGGGGGGGCCAATGAGCAGTTCTTC. Its translation is CASSKTSTSGGANEQFF.

The rearrangement uses TRBV18 and TRBJ1-1; TRBD1 matches at 8 bases. V gave up 2 bases and J gave up 1 base; unmatched junction bases: 3. The CDR3 consists of 15 residues. Per germline, CDR1 KGHSH and CDR2 LQKENI. CDR3 in DNA: TGTGCCAGCTCACCAGGGACAGGATCGAACACTGAAGCTTTCTTT. Residues: CASSPGTGSNTEAFF.

This clone was recorded only once. This chain links TRBV27 with TRBJ2-7; 7 positions agree with TRBD2. This CDR3 region has 15 residues. Germline assignment: CDR1 MNHEY and CDR2 SMNVEV (reference sequence). Unmatched junction bases numbered 7, after V lost 5 bases and J lost 0 bases. The CDR3 loop is CASSGGGNSSYEQYF. The CDR3 coding sequence is TGTGCCAGCAGTGGCGGGGGAAACAGCTCCTACGAGCAGTACTTC.

This chain uses TRBV7-8 with TRBJ1-1; 8 nucleotides align to TRBD1. The CDR3 consists of 18 residues. Germline CDR1 SGHVS, CDR2 FQNEAQ. The junction had 13 bases not matched to a gene; V was cut back by 4 bases and J by 0 bases. For the CDR3, the DNA is TGTGCCAGCAGCTACGAAGTCCCGGGACAGGAAATGAACACTGAAGCTTTCTTT. It codes for CASSYEVPGQEMNTEAFF.

The V call is TRBV5-8, the J call TRBJ2-3, with D unresolved. Per the germline V gene, CDR1 is SGHTS and CDR2 is YDEGEE. CDR3 size: 13 residues. V was pared by 6 bases and J by 3 bases, with 11 bases between. As DNA, the CDR3 is TGTGCCAGCACCCTTCGCGCGACAGATACGCAGTATTTT. It translates to CASTLRATDTQYF.

V and J are TRBV25-1 and TRBJ1-2; 9 bases fit TRBD1. This CDR3 is 16 amino acids long. CDR1 and CDR2 from the germline V gene are MGHDK and SYGVNS. V shed 6 bases and J 4 bases; nucleotides not matched to a gene: 12. This CDR3 reads CASSPRTGGLLYGYTF. The CDR3 DNA follows: TGTGCCAGCAGCCCCCGAACAGGGGGCTTGCTCTATGGCTACACCTTC.

The gene calls are TRBV21-1 and TRBJ1-6; the table names TRBD1, a call not compared with the DNA. TRBV21-1 is tagged as a pseudogene. This CDR3 region has 20 residues. The CDR3 here is CASSKGRAPRLSSYNSPLHF. Here the CDR3 DNA reads TGTGCCAGCAGCAAAGGAAGAGCTCCCAGGTTGAGCTCCTATAATTCACCCCTCCACTTT.

The chain employs TRBV11-2 and TRBJ2-1; TRBD2 agrees at 13 bases. Losses at the gene ends were 1 base for V and 5 bases for J; bases not matched to a gene: 11. CDR1 and CDR2 from the germline V gene are SGHAT and FQNNGV. The CDR3 is 19 residues long. The CDR3 DNA follows: TGTGCCAGCAGCTTAGTGCGGGATCGGACTAGCGGGGGAAACAATGAGCAGTTCTTC. Its protein product is CASSLVRDRTSGGNNEQFF.

The gene calls are TRBV15 and TRBJ2-6, with D tentatively TRBD2 (5 bases). The V end was cut by 3 bases, the J end by 0 bases, with 9 bases between. Germline values: CDR1 LNHNV, CDR2 YYDKDF (reference sequence). There are 16 residues in the CDR3. CDR3 nucleotide sequence: TGTGCCACCAGCAGTCCCCTAGCCTCTGGGGCCAACGTCCTGACTTTC. This translates into CATSSPLASGANVLTF.

This clone was found once. This rearrangement joins TRBV10-3 to TRBJ1-1, with 7 bases fitting TRBD1. From germline, CDR1 is ENHRY and CDR2 SYGVKD. V lost 4 bases to trimming and J lost 3 bases; unmatched junction nucleotides: 8. The CDR3 consists of 15 residues. CDR3 region: CAISGNRGPDTEAFF. DNA for the CDR3: TGTGCCATCAGTGGCAACAGGGGCCCAGACACTGAAGCTTTCTTT.

This rearrangement joins TRBV9 to TRBJ2-3; TRBD2 is a possible D gene (7 bases). The CDR3 extends over 16 amino acids. Trimming took off 4 bases at V and 6 bases at J, with 21 bases between the two ends. Germline values: CDR1 SGDLS, CDR2 YYNGEE. Here the CDR3 DNA reads TGTGCCAGCAGCCCCGGGGGAGGGGGGGCCGTGGATACGCAGTATTTT. It yields the protein CASSPGGGGAVDTQYF. Looking up the rest from reference TRBV9 and TRBJ2-3 gives the full variable domain: DSGVTQTPKHLITATGQRVTLRCSPRSGDLSVYWYQQSLDQGLQFLIQYYNGEERAKGNILERFSAQQFPDLHSELNLSSLELGDSALYFCASSPGGGGAVDTQYFGPGTRLTVL.

The rearrangement joins TRBV5-6 to TRBJ1-6; no definite D call. Per germline, CDR1 SGHDT and CDR2 YYEEEE. V was pared by 0 bases and J by 0 bases, with 10 bases between. This CDR3 comprises 17 residues. CDR3 loop: CASSLGAGSSYNSPLHF. The CDR3, as DNA: TGTGCCAGCAGCTTGGGGGCAGGTAGCTCCTATAATTCACCCCTCCACTTT.

The chain combines TRBV19 with TRBJ2-7; D perhaps matches TRBD2 (5 bases). The germline CDR1 and CDR2 sequences are LNHDA and SQIVND (reference sequence). V was cut by 8 bases and J by 3 bases, with 17 bases left in between. The CDR3 runs 14 residues. The DNA for the CDR3 is TGTGCCAGTTCCCCCACGCGGGTTGGCTACGAGCAGTACTTC. The encoded protein is CASSPTRVGYEQYF.

The genes are TRBV7-9 and TRBJ1-6, with D possibly matching TRBD1 (5 bases). The length of the CDR3 is 16 residues. Trimming removed 4 bases at V and 7 bases at J, with 17 bases between. The germline CDR1 and CDR2 sequences are SEHNR and FQNEAQ (reference sequence). CDR3 nucleotide sequence: TGTGCCAGCAGCTCAGGCCAGGGTCTCGGGAATTCACCCCTCCACTTT. Protein product: CASSSGQGLGNSPLHF.

The chain uses TRBV18 and TRBJ1-2, with a possible D match to TRBD1 (5 bases). The germline gives CDR1 KGHSH, CDR2 LQKENI. The ends were cut back, 2 bases at V and 1 base at J, with 14 bases in the middle. The CDR3 has 16 residues. CDR3 DNA sequence: TGTGCCAGCTCACCATTACAGGCAGCTAATAACTATGGCTACACCTTC. This translates into CASSPLQAANNYGYTF.

The rearrangement links TRBV4-1 to TRBJ2-7, with 7 bases that match TRBD1. The V gene's germline CDR1 is MGHRA and CDR2 YSYEKL. V was pared by 2 bases and J by 4 bases, with 11 bases of the junction left unmatched. This CDR3 has 16 amino acids. CDR3 sequence (DNA): TGCGCCAGCAGCCAATGGAGAGGGACAGACTCGTACGAGCAGTACTTC. It translates to CASSQWRGTDSYEQYF.

The chain carries TRBV29-1 and TRBJ2-1; D is possibly TRBD2 (5 bases). CDR3 length: 13 residues. The V gene lost 7 bases and the J gene lost 8 bases, with 18 bases spanning the gap. The V gene's germline CDR1 is SQVTM and CDR2 ANQGSEA. The CDR3 region has the DNA TGCAGCGCCTCATACGGGGTTTGGGATGAGCAGTTCTTC. It yields the protein CSASYGVWDEQFF.

V is TRBV2 and J is TRBJ1-5, with 9 positions matching TRBD1. CDR3 length: 18 residues. The germline V gene encodes CDR1 SNHLY and CDR2 FYNNEI. With 1 base clipped from V and 0 bases from J, the junction kept 7 bases outside the gene matches. The CDR3 DNA reads TGTGCCAGCAGTGAAGTGGGACAGGGCTTCTATAGCAATCAGCCCCAGCATTTT. Translating it yields CASSEVGQGFYSNQPQHF. The variable domain in full, completed from reference TRBV2 and TRBJ1-5, reads EPEVTQTPSHQVTQMGQEVILRCVPISNHLYFYWYRQILGQKVEFLVSFYNNEISEKSEIFDDQFSVERPDGSNFTLKIRSTKLEDSAMYFCASSEVGQGFYSNQPQHFGDGTRLSIL.

The chain links TRBV5-6 to TRBJ1-4; D not resolved. Germline loops: CDR1 SGHDT, CDR2 YYEEEE. V shed 3 bases and J shed 3 bases, with 12 bases lying between them. The CDR3 is made up of 15 amino acids. The CDR3 DNA sequence: TGTGCCAGCAGCTCCTTAAGGAGGTCTAATGAAAAACTGTTTTTT. Protein product: CASSSLRRSNEKLFF.

The J gene is TRBJ2-3, the V gene TRBV2; the match to TRBD1 covers 9 bases. V shed 6 bases, J shed 3 bases, and the junction held 4 bases outside the gene matches. This CDR3 has 14 amino acids. The germline CDR1 and CDR2 sequences are SNHLY and FYNNEI. CDR3 region: CASSRDRATDTQYF. CDR3 bases: TGTGCCAGCAGCCGGGACAGGGCTACAGATACGCAGTATTTT. The full variable domain, completed using reference TRBV2 and TRBJ2-3, is EPEVTQTPSHQVTQMGQEVILRCVPISNHLYFYWYRQILGQKVEFLVSFYNNEISEKSEIFDDQFSVERPDGSNFTLKIRSTKLEDSAMYFCASSRDRATDTQYFGPGTRLTVL.

The rearrangement links TRBV6-1 to TRBJ1-4; D unclear. The V gene's germline CDR1 is MNHNS and CDR2 SASEGT. The ends were cut back, 2 bases at V and 8 bases at J, with 6 bases in the middle. CDR3 length: 12 amino acids. The CDR3: CASSETGEKLFF. In DNA, the CDR3 is TGTGCCAGCAGTGAAACCGGGGAAAAACTGTTTTTT.